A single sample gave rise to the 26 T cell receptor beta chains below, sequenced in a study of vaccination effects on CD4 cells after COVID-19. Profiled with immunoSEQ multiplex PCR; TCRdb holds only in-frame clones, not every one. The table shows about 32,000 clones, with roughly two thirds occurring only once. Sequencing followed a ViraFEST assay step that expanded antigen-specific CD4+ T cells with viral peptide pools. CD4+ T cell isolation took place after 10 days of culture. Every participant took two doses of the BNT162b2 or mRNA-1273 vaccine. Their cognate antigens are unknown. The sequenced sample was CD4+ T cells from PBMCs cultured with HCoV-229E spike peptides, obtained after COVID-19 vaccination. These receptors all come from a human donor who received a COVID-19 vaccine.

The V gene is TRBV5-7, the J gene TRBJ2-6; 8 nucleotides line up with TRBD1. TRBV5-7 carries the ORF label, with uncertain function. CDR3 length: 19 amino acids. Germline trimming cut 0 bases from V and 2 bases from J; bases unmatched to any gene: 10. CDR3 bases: TGTGCCAGCAGCTTGGATACAGGGGGACTGAAGGCTGGGGCCAACGTCCTGACTTTC. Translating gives CASSLDTGGLKAGANVLTF.

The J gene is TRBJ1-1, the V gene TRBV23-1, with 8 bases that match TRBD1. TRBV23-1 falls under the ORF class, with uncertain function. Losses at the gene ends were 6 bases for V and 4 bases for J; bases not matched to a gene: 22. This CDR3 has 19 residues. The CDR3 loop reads CASRNHRTGTGGQFTEAFF. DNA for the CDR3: TGCGCCAGCAGGAACCATCGAACCGGGACAGGAGGTCAATTCACTGAAGCTTTCTTT.

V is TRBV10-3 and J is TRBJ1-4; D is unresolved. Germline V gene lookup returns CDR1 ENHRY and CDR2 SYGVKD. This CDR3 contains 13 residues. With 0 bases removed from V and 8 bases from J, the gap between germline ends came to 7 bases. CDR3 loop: CAISESPSEKLFF. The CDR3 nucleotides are TGTGCCATCAGTGAGTCCCCGTCGGAAAAACTGTTTTTT.

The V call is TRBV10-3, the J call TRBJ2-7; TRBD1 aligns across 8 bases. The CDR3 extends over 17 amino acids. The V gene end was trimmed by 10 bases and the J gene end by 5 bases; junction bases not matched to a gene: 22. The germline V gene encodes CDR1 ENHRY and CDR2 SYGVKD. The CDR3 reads CATGGWLGQASLNEQYF. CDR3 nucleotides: TGTGCCACTGGTGGGTGGTTGGGACAGGCTTCTCTGAACGAGCAGTACTTC.

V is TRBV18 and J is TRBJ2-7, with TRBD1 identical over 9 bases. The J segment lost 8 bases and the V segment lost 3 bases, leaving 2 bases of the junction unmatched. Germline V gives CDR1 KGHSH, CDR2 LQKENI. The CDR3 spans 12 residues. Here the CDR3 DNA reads TGTGCCAGCTCACCGGGACAGGGCAAGCAGTACTTC. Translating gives CASSPGQGKQYF.

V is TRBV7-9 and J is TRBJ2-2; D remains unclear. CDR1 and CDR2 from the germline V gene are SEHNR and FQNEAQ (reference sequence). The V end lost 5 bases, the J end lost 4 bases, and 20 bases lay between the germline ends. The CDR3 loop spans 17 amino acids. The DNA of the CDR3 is TGTGCCAGCAGCCCCTTGCTTCCCCAGCTTGGCACCGGGGAGCTGTTTTTT. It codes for CASSPLLPQLGTGELFF. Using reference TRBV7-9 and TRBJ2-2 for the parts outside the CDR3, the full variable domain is DTGVSQNPRHKITKRGQNVTFRCDPISEHNRLYWYRQTLGQGPEFLTYFQNEAQLEKSRLLSDRFSAERPKGSFSTLEIQRTEQGDSAMYLCASSPLLPQLGTGELFFGEGSRLTVL.

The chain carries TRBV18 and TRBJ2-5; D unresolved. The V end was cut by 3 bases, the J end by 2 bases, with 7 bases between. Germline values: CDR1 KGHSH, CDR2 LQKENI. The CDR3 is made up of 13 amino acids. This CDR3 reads CASSPGSQETQYF. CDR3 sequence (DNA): TGTGCCAGCTCACCGGGTAGTCAAGAGACCCAGTACTTC.

The CDR3 sequence is CASSRAGSSSYNEQFF. CDR3 sequence (DNA): TGTGCCAGCAGCCGGGCGGGGAGCAGCTCCTACAATGAGCAGTTCTTC. This chain links TRBV7-2 with TRBJ2-1, with D possibly TRBD2 on 6 matching bases. With 5 bases removed from V and 0 bases from J, the gap between germline ends came to 14 bases. The CDR3 sequence is 16 residues long. CDR1 and CDR2 from the germline V gene are SGHTA and FQGNSA.

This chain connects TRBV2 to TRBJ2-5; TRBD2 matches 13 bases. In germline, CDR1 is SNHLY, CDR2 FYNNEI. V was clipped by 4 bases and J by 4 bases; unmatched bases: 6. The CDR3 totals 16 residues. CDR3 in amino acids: CASSVGTSGTGETQYF. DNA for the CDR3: TGTGCCAGCAGTGTTGGGACTAGCGGGACCGGAGAGACCCAGTACTTC.

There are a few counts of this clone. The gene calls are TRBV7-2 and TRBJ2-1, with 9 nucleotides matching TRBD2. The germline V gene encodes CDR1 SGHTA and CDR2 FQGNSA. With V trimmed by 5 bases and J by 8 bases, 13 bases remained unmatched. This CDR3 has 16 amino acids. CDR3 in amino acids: CASSEKRGAGGDEQFF. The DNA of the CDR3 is TGTGCCAGCAGCGAAAAGAGGGGAGCGGGGGGCGATGAGCAGTTCTTC. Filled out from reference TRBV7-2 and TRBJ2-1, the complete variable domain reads GAGVSQSPSNKVTEKGKDVELRCDPISGHTALYWYRQSLGQGLEFLIYFQGNSAPDKSGLPSDRFSAERTGGSVSTLTIQRTQQEDSAVYLCASSEKRGAGGDEQFFGPGTRLTVL.

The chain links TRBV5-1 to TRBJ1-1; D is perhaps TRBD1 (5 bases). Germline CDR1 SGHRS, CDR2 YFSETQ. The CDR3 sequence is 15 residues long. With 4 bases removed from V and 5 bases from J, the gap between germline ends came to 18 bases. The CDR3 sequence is CASSPTGGVRTEAFF. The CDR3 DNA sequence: TGCGCCAGCAGCCCAACGGGGGGAGTAAGGACTGAAGCTTTCTTT. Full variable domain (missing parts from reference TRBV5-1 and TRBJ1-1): KAGVTQTPRYLIKTRGQQVTLSCSPISGHRSVSWYQQTPGQGLQFLFEYFSETQRNKGNFPGRFSGRQFSNSRSEMNVSTLELGDSALYLCASSPTGGVRTEAFFGQGTRLTVV.

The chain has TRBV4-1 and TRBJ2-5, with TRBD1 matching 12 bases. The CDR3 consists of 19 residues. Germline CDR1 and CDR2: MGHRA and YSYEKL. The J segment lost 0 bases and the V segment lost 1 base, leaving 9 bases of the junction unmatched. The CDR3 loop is CASSQGDRGPSRYQETQYF. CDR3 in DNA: TGCGCCAGCAGCCAAGGGGACAGGGGGCCCTCTCGGTACCAAGAGACCCAGTACTTC.

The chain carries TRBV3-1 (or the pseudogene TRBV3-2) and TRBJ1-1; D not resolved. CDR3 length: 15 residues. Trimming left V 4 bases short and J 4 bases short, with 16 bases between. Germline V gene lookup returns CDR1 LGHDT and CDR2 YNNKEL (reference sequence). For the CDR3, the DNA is TGTGCCAGCAGCCCCACAGAAGGAGTAGTCACTGAAGCTTTCTTT. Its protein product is CASSPTEGVVTEAFF.

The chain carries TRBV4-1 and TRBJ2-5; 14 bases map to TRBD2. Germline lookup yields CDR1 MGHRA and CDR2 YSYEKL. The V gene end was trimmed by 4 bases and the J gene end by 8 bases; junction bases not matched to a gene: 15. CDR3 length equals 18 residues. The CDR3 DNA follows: TGCGCCAGCAGCCTCCCCCCAATCGGGACTAGCGGGGGCCCAACCCAGTACTTC. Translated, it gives CASSLPPIGTSGGPTQYF.

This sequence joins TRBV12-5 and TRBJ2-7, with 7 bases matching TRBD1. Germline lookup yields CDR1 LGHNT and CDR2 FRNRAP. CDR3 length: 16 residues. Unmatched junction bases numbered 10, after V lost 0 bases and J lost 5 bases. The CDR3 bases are TGTGCTAGTGGTTTGGTACCCGGACAGGTGTACAACGAGCAGTACTTC. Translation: CASGLVPGQVYNEQYF.

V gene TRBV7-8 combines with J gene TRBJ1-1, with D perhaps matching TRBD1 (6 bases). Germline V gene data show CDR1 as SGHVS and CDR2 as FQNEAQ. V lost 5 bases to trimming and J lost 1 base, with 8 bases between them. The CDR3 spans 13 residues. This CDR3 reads CASSPTGNTEAFF. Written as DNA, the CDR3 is TGTGCCAGCAGCCCGACAGGGAACACTGAAGCTTTCTTT.

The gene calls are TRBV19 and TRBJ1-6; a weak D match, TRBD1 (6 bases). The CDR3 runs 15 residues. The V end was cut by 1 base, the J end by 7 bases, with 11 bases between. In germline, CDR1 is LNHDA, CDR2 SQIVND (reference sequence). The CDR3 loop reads CASSIAEGTNSPLHF. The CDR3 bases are TGTGCCAGTAGTATAGCCGAAGGGACAAATTCACCCCTCCACTTT.

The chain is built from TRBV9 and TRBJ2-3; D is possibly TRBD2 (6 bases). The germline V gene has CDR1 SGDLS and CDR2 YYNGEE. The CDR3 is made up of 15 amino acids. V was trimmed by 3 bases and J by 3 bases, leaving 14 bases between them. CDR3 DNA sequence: TGTGCCAGCAGCGCCCAGGGACTTACGACAGATACGCAGTATTTT. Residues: CASSAQGLTTDTQYF. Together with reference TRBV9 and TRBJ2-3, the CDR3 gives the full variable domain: DSGVTQTPKHLITATGQRVTLRCSPRSGDLSVYWYQQSLDQGLQFLIQYYNGEERAKGNILERFSAQQFPDLHSELNLSSLELGDSALYFCASSAQGLTTDTQYFGPGTRLTVL.

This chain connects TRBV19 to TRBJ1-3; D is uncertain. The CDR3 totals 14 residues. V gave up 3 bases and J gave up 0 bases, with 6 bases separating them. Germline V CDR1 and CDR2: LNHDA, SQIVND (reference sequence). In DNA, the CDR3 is TGTGCCAGTAGTATCAGGATCTCTGGAAACACCATATATTTT. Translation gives CASSIRISGNTIYF.

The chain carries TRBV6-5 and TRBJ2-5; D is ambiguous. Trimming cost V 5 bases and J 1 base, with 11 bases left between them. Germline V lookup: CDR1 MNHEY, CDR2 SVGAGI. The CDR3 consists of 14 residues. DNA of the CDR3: TGTGCCAGCAGTAAATCGTTAGGCCAAGAGACCCAGTACTTC. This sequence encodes CASSKSLGQETQYF.

CDR3 DNA sequence: TGTGCCACCAGCAGAGATTCGACCAGGGGGGCTTTCTTT. Protein sequence: CATSRDSTRGAFF. This chain joins TRBV15 and TRBJ1-1; 7 nucleotides agree with TRBD1. The junction had 6 bases not matched to a gene; V was cut back by 0 bases and J by 11 bases. Germline V gene sequence: CDR1 LNHNV, CDR2 YYDKDF (reference sequence). This CDR3 is 13 amino acids long.

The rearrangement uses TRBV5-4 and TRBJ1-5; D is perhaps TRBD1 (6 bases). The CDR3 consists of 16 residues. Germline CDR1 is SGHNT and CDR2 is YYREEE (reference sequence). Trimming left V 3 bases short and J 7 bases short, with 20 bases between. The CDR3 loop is CASSSGGSQPDQPQHF. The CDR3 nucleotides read TGTGCCAGCAGCTCGGGGGGCAGCCAACCGGACCAGCCCCAGCATTTT.

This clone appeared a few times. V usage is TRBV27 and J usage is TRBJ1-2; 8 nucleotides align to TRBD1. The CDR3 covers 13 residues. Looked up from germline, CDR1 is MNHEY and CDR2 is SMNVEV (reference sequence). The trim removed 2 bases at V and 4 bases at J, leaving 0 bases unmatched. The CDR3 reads CASSLDRGYGYTF. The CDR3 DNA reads TGTGCCAGCAGTTTAGACAGGGGCTATGGCTACACCTTC.

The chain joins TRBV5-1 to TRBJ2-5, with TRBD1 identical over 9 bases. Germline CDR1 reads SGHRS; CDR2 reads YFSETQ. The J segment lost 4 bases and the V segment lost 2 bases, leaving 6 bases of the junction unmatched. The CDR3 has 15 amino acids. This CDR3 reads CASSFRQGVRETQYF. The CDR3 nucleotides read TGCGCCAGCAGCTTTCGACAGGGGGTACGAGAGACCCAGTACTTC.

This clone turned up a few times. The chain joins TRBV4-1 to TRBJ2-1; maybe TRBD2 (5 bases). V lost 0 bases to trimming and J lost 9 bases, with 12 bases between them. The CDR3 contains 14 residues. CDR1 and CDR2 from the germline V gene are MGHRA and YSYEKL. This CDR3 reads CASSQESDLGEQFF. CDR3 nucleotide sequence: TGCGCCAGCAGCCAAGAATCGGACTTGGGTGAGCAGTTCTTC.

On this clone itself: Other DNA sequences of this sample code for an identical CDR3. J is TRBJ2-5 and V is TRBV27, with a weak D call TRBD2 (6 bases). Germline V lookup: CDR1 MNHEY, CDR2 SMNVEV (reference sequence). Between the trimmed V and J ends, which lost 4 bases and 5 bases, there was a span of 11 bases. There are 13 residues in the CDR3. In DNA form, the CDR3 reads TGTGCCAGCAGTTCTCGGGGGAGGGAGACCCAGTACTTC. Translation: CASSSRGRETQYF.